These T cell receptor beta chains were read from a single sample in a study of PD-L1 blockade in urothelial cancer. Assay: immunoSEQ multiplex PCR; the TCRdb copy retains only in-frame clones and omits some. This sample has 35,000 to 40,000 clones, with over 65% found just once. This specimen consisted of PBMCs, obtained around atezolizumab (anti-PD-L1) treatment. The receptors originated from a man between 60 and 75 years old with urothelial cancer. Both conserved end residues are part of each CDR3. Each record gives: clone size, D gene, J gene, V gene, CDR3 protein, CDR3 DNA. A D gene is named only where the DNA matches it firmly. Not every row has a clone size; where given, it reads once, few, many or a size class.

clone_size: .; d_call: TRBD1; j_call: TRBJ2-5; v_call: TRBV13; cdr3_aa: CASSARRGETQYF; cdr3_nt: TGTGCCAGCAGCGCCCGCAGGGGGGAGACCCAGTACTTC
clone_size: .; d_call: .; j_call: TRBJ2-1; v_call: TRBV2; cdr3_aa: CASALGGAGGYLNEQFF; cdr3_nt: TGTGCCAGCGCACTGGGAGGAGCAGGGGGGTATCTCAATGAGCAGTTCTTC
clone_size: .; d_call: .; j_call: TRBJ1-5; v_call: TRBV19; cdr3_aa: CASSPYLQVTNQPQHF; cdr3_nt: TGTGCCAGTAGCCCTTACCTTCAGGTGACCAATCAGCCCCAGCATTTT
clone_size: .; d_call: .; j_call: TRBJ1-1; v_call: TRBV19; cdr3_aa: CASSISYPATEAFF; cdr3_nt: TGTGCCAGTAGTATCAGTTATCCTGCCACTGAAGCTTTCTTT
clone_size: once; d_call: .; j_call: TRBJ1-1; v_call: TRBV28; cdr3_aa: CASSSFTGTPEAFF; cdr3_nt: TGTGCCAGCAGTTCCTTCACAGGGACCCCTGAAGCTTTCTTT
clone_size: .; d_call: TRBD1; j_call: TRBJ2-6; v_call: TRBV5-6; cdr3_aa: CASSIRDRSSGANVLTF; cdr3_nt: TGTGCCAGCAGCATACGGGACAGAAGCTCTGGGGCCAACGTCCTGACTTTC
clone_size: .; d_call: TRBD2; j_call: TRBJ2-7; v_call: TRBV5-1; cdr3_aa: CASSKPHGGDYEQYF; cdr3_nt: TGCGCCAGCAGTAAGCCACATGGGGGGGACTACGAGCAGTACTTC
clone_size: .; d_call: TRBD1; j_call: TRBJ1-4; v_call: TRBV5-6; cdr3_aa: CASSLVNRGVSNEKLFF; cdr3_nt: TGTGCCAGCAGCTTGGTCAACAGGGGTGTCTCTAATGAAAAACTGTTTTTT
clone_size: few; d_call: TRBD1; j_call: TRBJ2-4; v_call: TRBV5-6; cdr3_aa: CASSSQGVIQYF; cdr3_nt: TGTGCCAGCAGCTCTCAGGGGGTCATTCAGTACTTC
clone_size: .; d_call: .; j_call: TRBJ2-7; v_call: TRBV10-1; cdr3_aa: CASSGPPSSYEQYF; cdr3_nt: TGCGCCAGCAGTGGGCCACCCTCCTCCTACGAGCAGTACTTC
clone_size: .; d_call: .; j_call: TRBJ1-2; v_call: TRBV29-1; cdr3_aa: CSVPGLDYGYTF; cdr3_nt: TGCAGTGTCCCGGGATTAGACTATGGCTACACCTTC
clone_size: few; d_call: TRBD2; j_call: TRBJ2-7; v_call: TRBV11-2; cdr3_aa: CASSPFPGGAPDEQYF; cdr3_nt: TGTGCCAGCAGCCCCTTTCCCGGGGGGGCCCCGGACGAGCAGTACTTC
clone_size: .; d_call: .; j_call: TRBJ2-1; v_call: TRBV5-1; cdr3_aa: CASSVSRGNEQFF; cdr3_nt: TGCGCCAGCAGCGTCTCCAGGGGCAATGAGCAGTTCTTC
clone_size: few; d_call: .; j_call: TRBJ2-3; v_call: TRBV29-1; cdr3_aa: CSVEGGRGASTDTQYF; cdr3_nt: TGCAGCGTTGAAGGTGGGAGGGGGGCTAGCACAGATACGCAGTATTTT
clone_size: .; d_call: .; j_call: TRBJ2-3; v_call: TRBV19; cdr3_aa: CASTNLDTQYF; cdr3_nt: TGTGCCAGTACTAATTTAGATACGCAGTATTTT
clone_size: .; d_call: .; j_call: TRBJ2-2; v_call: TRBV4-1; cdr3_aa: CASSLRGGPNTGELFF; cdr3_nt: TGCGCCAGCAGCCTCCGTGGAGGCCCGAACACCGGGGAGCTGTTTTTT
clone_size: .; d_call: .; j_call: TRBJ2-3; v_call: TRBV5-4; cdr3_aa: CASSSQVGGHGGTDTQYF; cdr3_nt: TGTGCCAGCAGCTCCCAGGTGGGGGGGCACGGGGGCACAGATACGCAGTATTTT
clone_size: .; d_call: .; j_call: TRBJ1-2; v_call: TRBV11-2; cdr3_aa: CASSSNPGGGYTF; cdr3_nt: TGTGCCAGCAGCTCCAACCCAGGAGGGGGCTACACCTTC
clone_size: once; d_call: TRBD1; j_call: TRBJ2-5; v_call: TRBV5-1; cdr3_aa: CASSLGQGVREETQYF; cdr3_nt: TGCGCCAGCAGCTTGGGACAGGGGGTGCGAGAAGAGACCCAGTACTTC
clone_size: few; d_call: .; j_call: TRBJ2-5; v_call: TRBV11-1; cdr3_aa: CASSFSRTAETQYF; cdr3_nt: TGTGCCAGCAGCTTTTCGCGGACAGCTGAGACCCAGTACTTC
clone_size: .; d_call: TRBD1; j_call: TRBJ2-7; v_call: TRBV7-6; cdr3_aa: CASSLGQGISYEQYF; cdr3_nt: TGTGCCAGCAGCTTGGGACAGGGGATCTCCTACGAGCAGTACTTC
clone_size: .; d_call: .; j_call: TRBJ1-4; v_call: TRBV7-2; cdr3_aa: CASSSVGRGFTNEKLFF; cdr3_nt: TGTGCCAGCAGCTCAGTGGGGAGGGGTTTCACTAATGAAAAACTGTTTTTT
clone_size: few; d_call: .; j_call: TRBJ1-4; v_call: TRBV28; cdr3_aa: CASSPGQEKLFF; cdr3_nt: TGTGCCAGCAGTCCTGGACAGGAAAAACTGTTTTTT
clone_size: .; d_call: .; j_call: TRBJ1-1; v_call: TRBV29-1; cdr3_aa: CSVARGVDTEAFF; cdr3_nt: TGCAGCGTTGCGCGCGGGGTTGACACTGAAGCTTTCTTT
clone_size: .; d_call: TRBD1; j_call: TRBJ1-2; v_call: TRBV7-2; cdr3_aa: CASSTSPGQGNGYTF; cdr3_nt: TGTGCCAGCAGCACAAGTCCGGGACAGGGAAATGGCTACACCTTC
clone_size: .; d_call: TRBD1; j_call: TRBJ2-7; v_call: TRBV4-1; cdr3_aa: CASSQQGQAPYEQYF; cdr3_nt: TGCGCCAGCAGCCAACAGGGACAGGCTCCCTACGAGCAGTACTTC
clone_size: .; d_call: TRBD1; j_call: TRBJ2-6; v_call: TRBV19; cdr3_aa: CASTESGQAGANVLTF; cdr3_nt: TGTGCCAGTACCGAGTCCGGACAGGCTGGGGCCAACGTCCTGACTTTC
clone_size: .; d_call: .; j_call: TRBJ1-3; v_call: TRBV30; cdr3_aa: CACSPSGNTIYF; cdr3_nt: TGTGCCTGTAGCCCCTCTGGAAACACCATATATTTT
clone_size: .; d_call: .; j_call: TRBJ1-2; v_call: TRBV28; cdr3_aa: CASNRDYGYTF; cdr3_nt: TGTGCCAGCAACCGCGACTATGGCTACACCTTC
clone_size: .; d_call: TRBD1; j_call: TRBJ1-2; v_call: TRBV30; cdr3_aa: CAWKPGQGGIYGYTF; cdr3_nt: TGTGCCTGGAAACCGGGACAGGGAGGTATCTATGGCTACACCTTC
clone_size: .; d_call: .; j_call: TRBJ2-7; v_call: TRBV7-9; cdr3_aa: CASSPPAGVKAYF; cdr3_nt: TGTGCCAGCAGCCCACCGGCCGGGGTGAAGGCGTACTTC
clone_size: .; d_call: TRBD2; j_call: TRBJ2-1; v_call: TRBV2; cdr3_aa: CASNIRGGIDEQFF; cdr3_nt: TGTGCCAGCAATATCCGGGGGGGCATAGATGAGCAGTTCTTC
clone_size: .; d_call: TRBD2; j_call: TRBJ2-3; v_call: TRBV30; cdr3_aa: CAWSPAGGADTQYF; cdr3_nt: TGTGCCTGGAGTCCAGCGGGGGGGGCTGATACGCAGTATTTT
clone_size: .; d_call: .; j_call: TRBJ1-2; v_call: TRBV27; cdr3_aa: CASSRRGQVSYGYTF; cdr3_nt: TGTGCCAGCAGTCGACGGGGTCAGGTCAGCTATGGCTACACCTTC
clone_size: .; d_call: .; j_call: TRBJ1-1; v_call: TRBV6-1; cdr3_aa: CACNRANTEAFF; cdr3_nt: TGTGCCTGCAACAGGGCAAACACTGAAGCTTTCTTT
clone_size: .; d_call: .; j_call: TRBJ2-5; v_call: TRBV27; cdr3_aa: CASRDRQSHEETQYF; cdr3_nt: TGTGCCAGCAGGGACCGACAGTCCCATGAAGAGACCCAGTACTTC
clone_size: .; d_call: .; j_call: TRBJ2-7; v_call: TRBV6-1; cdr3_aa: CASKYGGASYEQYF; cdr3_nt: TGTGCCAGCAAGTATGGGGGGGCGAGCTACGAGCAGTACTTC
clone_size: .; d_call: TRBD1; j_call: TRBJ2-2; v_call: TRBV5-1; cdr3_aa: CASSLQGAGELFF; cdr3_nt: TGCGCCAGCAGCTTGCAGGGGGCCGGGGAGCTGTTTTTT
clone_size: .; d_call: .; j_call: TRBJ1-2; v_call: TRBV7-2; cdr3_aa: CASSLEQESNYGYTF; cdr3_nt: TGTGCCAGCAGCTTAGAACAGGAGAGCAACTATGGCTACACCTTC
clone_size: .; d_call: TRBD2; j_call: TRBJ2-1; v_call: TRBV5-1; cdr3_aa: CASSAGLGVYHEQFF; cdr3_nt: TGCGCCAGCAGCGCGGGACTAGGAGTTTACCATGAGCAGTTCTTC
clone_size: .; d_call: TRBD1; j_call: TRBJ1-2; v_call: TRBV30; cdr3_aa: CAWSNPGTGENYGYTF; cdr3_nt: TGTGCCTGGAGTAACCCCGGGACAGGGGAGAACTATGGCTACACCTTC
clone_size: .; d_call: TRBD1; j_call: TRBJ1-2; v_call: TRBV2; cdr3_aa: CASSDGGTASSNYGYTF; cdr3_nt: TGTGCCAGCAGTGATGGGGGGACAGCTTCGTCTAACTATGGCTACACCTTC
clone_size: .; d_call: TRBD2; j_call: TRBJ2-3; v_call: TRBV10-1; cdr3_aa: CASSPNRGLDTDTQYF; cdr3_nt: TGCGCCAGCAGCCCGAATCGGGGACTAGACACAGATACGCAGTATTTT
clone_size: .; d_call: TRBD1; j_call: TRBJ2-2; v_call: TRBV5-1; cdr3_aa: CASSSGDRANTGELFF; cdr3_nt: TGCGCCAGCAGCTCGGGGGACAGGGCGAACACCGGGGAGCTGTTTTTT
clone_size: .; d_call: .; j_call: TRBJ1-1; v_call: TRBV19; cdr3_aa: CASNRGTEAFF; cdr3_nt: TGTGCCAGTAATAGGGGCACTGAAGCTTTCTTT
clone_size: .; d_call: .; j_call: TRBJ1-1; v_call: TRBV29-1; cdr3_aa: CSVEEGGDTEAFF; cdr3_nt: TGCAGCGTTGAAGAGGGGGGGGACACTGAAGCTTTCTTT
clone_size: .; d_call: TRBD2; j_call: TRBJ2-2; v_call: TRBV30; cdr3_aa: CAWTLPGLVPGTGELFF; cdr3_nt: TGTGCCTGGACCCTCCCCGGACTAGTCCCGGGCACCGGGGAGCTGTTTTTT